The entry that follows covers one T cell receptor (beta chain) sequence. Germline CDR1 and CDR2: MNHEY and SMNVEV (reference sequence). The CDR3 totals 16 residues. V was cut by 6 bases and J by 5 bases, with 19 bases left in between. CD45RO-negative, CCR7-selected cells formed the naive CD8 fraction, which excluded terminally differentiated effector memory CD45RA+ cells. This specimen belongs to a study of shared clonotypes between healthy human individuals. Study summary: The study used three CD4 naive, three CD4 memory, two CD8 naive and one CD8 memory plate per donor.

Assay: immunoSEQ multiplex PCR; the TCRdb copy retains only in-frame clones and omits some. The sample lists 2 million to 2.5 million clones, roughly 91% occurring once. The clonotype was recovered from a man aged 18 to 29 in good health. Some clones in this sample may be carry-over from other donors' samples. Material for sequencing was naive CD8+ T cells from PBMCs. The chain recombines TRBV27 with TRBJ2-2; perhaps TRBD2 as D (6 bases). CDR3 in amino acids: CASRIRGSPLTGELFF. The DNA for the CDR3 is TGTGCCAGCAGAATCCGGGGGTCCCCATTGACCGGGGAGCTGTTTTTT.